The subject of this entry is one TCR beta chain. This entry belongs to a study of cytomegalovirus exposure and HLA in healthy donors. The V segment lost 0 bases and the J segment 5 bases; nucleotides outside the gene matches: 7. Germline CDR1 SGHRS, CDR2 YFSETQ. This CDR3 spans 16 amino acids. PCR employed 60 Vbeta and 13 Jbeta primers. Method: immunoSEQ multiplex PCR; TCRdb's copy keeps in-frame clones and lacks some. This table has under 200,000 clones, roughly four fifths appearing once. Sequencing was performed on PBMCs. The J gene is TRBJ2-2, the V gene TRBV5-1, with 7 positions matching TRBD2. The TCR sequence derives from a man aged 45-65 years in good health and CMV-seropositive. DNA of the CDR3: TGCGCCAGCAGCTTGGCGGGGACTAAAGTAACCGGGGAGCTGTTTTTT. Encoded protein: CASSLAGTKVTGELFF.